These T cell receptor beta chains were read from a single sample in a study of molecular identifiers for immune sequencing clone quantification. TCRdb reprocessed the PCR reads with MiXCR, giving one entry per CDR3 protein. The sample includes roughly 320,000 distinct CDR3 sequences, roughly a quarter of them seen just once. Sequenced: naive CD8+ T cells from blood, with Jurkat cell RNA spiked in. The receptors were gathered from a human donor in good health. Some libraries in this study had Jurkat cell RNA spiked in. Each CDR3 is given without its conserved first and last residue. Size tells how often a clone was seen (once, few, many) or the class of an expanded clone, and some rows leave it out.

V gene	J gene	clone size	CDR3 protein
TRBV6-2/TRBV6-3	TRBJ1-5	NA	ASRAPSRPPQH
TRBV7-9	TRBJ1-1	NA	ASSSGQGGSEPEAF
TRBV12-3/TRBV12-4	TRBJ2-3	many	ASSPVLLSRSSYTDTQY
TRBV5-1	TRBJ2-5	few	ASSNTRTSGSRETQY
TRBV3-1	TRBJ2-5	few	ASSLVRTGQETQY
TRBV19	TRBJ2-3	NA	ASRQGATDTQY
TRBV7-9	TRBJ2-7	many	ASTSTESEYEQY
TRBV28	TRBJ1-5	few	ASSYQPGQSNQPQH
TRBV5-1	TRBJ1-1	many	ASALDSYTEAF
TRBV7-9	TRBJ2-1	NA	ASSPRGPGLAYNEQF
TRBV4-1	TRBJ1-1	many	ASSQGGGNTEAF
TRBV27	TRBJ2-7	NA	ASSLSITVINPTGDSYEQY
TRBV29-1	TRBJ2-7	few	SVEGGSQSYEQY